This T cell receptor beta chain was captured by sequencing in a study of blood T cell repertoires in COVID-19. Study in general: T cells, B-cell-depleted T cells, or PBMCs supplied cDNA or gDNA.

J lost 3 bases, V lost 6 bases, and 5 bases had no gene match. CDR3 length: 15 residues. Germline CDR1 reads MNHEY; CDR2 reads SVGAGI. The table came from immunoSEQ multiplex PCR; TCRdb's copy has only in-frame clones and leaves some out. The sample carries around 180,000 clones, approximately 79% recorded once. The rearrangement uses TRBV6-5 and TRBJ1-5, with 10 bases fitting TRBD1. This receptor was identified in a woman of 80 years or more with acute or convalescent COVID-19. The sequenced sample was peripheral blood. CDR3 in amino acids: CASSGDRGNNQPQHF. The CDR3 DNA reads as TGTGCCAGCAGCGGGGACAGGGGAAACAATCAGCCCCAGCATTTT.